This T cell receptor beta chain was observed in a study of blood T cell repertoires in COVID-19. The wider study: The origin of the acute and convalescent COVID-19 samples was the United States, Italy and Spain. T cells, B-cell-depleted T cells, or PBMCs provided the cDNA or gDNA that served as material.

Per the germline V gene, CDR1 is SGHTA and CDR2 is FQGTGA. Trimming cost V 4 bases and J 4 bases, with 8 bases left between them. The CDR3 loop spans 13 amino acids. Original processing notes: Amplification of reference gene primers was used by the study to estimate nucleated cell counts. Sequenced by immunoSEQ multiplex PCR; TCRdb stores in-frame clones only, minus some. The V and J calls and clone size were taken over from that table, and D and trimming were inferred from the DNA. The repertoire includes approximately 190,000 clones, over 80% of them detected once, and 6% to 7% sits in the top ten.

The rearrangement links TRBV7-3 to TRBJ2-1; possible D gene TRBD2, 5 bases. Material for sequencing was peripheral blood. The TCR originated in a middle-aged woman with acute or convalescent COVID-19. The chain's CDR3 is CASSSGLYNEQFF. The DNA of the CDR3 is TGTGCCAGCAGCTCCGGACTGTACAATGAGCAGTTCTTC.